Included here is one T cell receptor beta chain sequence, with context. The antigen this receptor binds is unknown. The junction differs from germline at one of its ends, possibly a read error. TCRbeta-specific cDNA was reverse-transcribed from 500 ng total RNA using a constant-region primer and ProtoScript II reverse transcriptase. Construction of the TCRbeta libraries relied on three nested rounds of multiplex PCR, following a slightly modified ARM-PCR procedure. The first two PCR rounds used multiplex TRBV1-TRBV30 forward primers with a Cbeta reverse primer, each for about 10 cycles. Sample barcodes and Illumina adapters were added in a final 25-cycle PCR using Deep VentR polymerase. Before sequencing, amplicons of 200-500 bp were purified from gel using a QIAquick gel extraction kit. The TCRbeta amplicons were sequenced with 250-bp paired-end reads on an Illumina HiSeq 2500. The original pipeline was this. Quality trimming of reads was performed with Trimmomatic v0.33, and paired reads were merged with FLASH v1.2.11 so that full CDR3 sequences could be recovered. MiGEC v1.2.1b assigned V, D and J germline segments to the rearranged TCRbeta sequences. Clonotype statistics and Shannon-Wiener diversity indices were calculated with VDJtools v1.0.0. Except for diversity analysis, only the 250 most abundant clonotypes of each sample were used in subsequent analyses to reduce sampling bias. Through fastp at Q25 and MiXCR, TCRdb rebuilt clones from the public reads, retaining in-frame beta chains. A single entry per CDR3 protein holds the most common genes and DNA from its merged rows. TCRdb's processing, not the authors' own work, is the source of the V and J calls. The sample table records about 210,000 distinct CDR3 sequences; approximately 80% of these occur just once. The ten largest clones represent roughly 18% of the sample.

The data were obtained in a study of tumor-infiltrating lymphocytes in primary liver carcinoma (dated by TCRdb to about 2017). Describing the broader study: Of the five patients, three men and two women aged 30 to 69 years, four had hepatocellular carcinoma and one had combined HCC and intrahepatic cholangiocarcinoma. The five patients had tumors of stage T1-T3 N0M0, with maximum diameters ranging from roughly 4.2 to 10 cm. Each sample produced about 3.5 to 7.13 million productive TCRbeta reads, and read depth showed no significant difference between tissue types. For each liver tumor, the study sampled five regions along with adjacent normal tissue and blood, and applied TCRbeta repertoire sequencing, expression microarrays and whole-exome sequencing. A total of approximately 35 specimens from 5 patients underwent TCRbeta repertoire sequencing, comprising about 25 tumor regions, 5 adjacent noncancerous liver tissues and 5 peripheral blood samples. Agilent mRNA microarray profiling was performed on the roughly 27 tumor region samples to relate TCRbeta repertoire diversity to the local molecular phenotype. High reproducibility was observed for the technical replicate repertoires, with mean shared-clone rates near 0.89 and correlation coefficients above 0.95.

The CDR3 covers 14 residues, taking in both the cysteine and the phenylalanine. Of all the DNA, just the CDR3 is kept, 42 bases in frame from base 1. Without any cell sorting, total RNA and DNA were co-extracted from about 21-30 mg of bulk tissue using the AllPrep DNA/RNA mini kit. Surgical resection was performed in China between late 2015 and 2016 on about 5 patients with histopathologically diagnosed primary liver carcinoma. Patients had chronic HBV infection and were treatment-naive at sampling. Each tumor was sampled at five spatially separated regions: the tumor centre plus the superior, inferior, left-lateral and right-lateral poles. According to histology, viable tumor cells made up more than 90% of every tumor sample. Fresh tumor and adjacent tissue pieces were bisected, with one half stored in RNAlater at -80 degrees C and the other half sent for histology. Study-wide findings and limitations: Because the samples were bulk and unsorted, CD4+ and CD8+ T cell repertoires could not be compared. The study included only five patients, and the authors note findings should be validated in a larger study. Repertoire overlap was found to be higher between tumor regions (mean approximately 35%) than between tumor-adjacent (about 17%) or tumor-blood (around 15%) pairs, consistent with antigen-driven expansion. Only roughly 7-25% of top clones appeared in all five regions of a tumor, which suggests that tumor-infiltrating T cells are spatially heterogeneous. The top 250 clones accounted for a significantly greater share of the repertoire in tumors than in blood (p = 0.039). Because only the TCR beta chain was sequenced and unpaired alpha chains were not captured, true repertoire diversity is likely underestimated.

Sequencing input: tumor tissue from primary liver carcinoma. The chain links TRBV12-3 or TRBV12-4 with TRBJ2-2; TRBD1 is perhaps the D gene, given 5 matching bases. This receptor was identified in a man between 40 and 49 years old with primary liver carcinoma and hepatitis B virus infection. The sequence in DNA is TGCGCCATCAGAATAGGGGAAAATACCGGGGAGCTGTTTTTT. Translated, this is CAIRIGENTGELFF.